The sequence of this T cell receptor (beta chain) was determined in a study of Graves' ophthalmopathy and Graves' hyperthyroidism. Points from the study as a whole: The study's model predicted ophthalmopathy progression at about 64% sensitivity and around 75% specificity.

Germline loops: CDR1 SQVTM, CDR2 ANQGSEA. The CDR3 consists of 9 residues. The germline V and J ends were trimmed by 5 bases and 2 bases, with 0 bases remaining between them. The sequenced template was RNA, covering the TCR beta CDR3 region. Second-round multiplex PCR followed a first-round RT-PCR using HTBI primers. TCRdb called the multiplex PCR reads again in MiXCR, with one record for every CDR3 protein. Of about 740,000 distinct CDR3 sequences listed, 40% are singletons. Disease in donors with ophthalmopathy had moderate-to-severe activity, CAS ≥3, NOSPECS ≥4 and under 3 months' duration. Patients were left out if they had other autoimmune diseases, uncontrolled infections, pregnancy or lactation. This clonotype was recorded at least ten times. Antigen unknown.

The TCR originated in an adult man with Graves' ophthalmopathy. This chain joins TRBV29-1 and TRBJ1-2, with D uncertain. The sample consisted of peripheral blood. The CDR3: CSVNYGYTF. The CDR3 DNA reads as TGCAGCGTTAACTATGGCTACACCTTC.